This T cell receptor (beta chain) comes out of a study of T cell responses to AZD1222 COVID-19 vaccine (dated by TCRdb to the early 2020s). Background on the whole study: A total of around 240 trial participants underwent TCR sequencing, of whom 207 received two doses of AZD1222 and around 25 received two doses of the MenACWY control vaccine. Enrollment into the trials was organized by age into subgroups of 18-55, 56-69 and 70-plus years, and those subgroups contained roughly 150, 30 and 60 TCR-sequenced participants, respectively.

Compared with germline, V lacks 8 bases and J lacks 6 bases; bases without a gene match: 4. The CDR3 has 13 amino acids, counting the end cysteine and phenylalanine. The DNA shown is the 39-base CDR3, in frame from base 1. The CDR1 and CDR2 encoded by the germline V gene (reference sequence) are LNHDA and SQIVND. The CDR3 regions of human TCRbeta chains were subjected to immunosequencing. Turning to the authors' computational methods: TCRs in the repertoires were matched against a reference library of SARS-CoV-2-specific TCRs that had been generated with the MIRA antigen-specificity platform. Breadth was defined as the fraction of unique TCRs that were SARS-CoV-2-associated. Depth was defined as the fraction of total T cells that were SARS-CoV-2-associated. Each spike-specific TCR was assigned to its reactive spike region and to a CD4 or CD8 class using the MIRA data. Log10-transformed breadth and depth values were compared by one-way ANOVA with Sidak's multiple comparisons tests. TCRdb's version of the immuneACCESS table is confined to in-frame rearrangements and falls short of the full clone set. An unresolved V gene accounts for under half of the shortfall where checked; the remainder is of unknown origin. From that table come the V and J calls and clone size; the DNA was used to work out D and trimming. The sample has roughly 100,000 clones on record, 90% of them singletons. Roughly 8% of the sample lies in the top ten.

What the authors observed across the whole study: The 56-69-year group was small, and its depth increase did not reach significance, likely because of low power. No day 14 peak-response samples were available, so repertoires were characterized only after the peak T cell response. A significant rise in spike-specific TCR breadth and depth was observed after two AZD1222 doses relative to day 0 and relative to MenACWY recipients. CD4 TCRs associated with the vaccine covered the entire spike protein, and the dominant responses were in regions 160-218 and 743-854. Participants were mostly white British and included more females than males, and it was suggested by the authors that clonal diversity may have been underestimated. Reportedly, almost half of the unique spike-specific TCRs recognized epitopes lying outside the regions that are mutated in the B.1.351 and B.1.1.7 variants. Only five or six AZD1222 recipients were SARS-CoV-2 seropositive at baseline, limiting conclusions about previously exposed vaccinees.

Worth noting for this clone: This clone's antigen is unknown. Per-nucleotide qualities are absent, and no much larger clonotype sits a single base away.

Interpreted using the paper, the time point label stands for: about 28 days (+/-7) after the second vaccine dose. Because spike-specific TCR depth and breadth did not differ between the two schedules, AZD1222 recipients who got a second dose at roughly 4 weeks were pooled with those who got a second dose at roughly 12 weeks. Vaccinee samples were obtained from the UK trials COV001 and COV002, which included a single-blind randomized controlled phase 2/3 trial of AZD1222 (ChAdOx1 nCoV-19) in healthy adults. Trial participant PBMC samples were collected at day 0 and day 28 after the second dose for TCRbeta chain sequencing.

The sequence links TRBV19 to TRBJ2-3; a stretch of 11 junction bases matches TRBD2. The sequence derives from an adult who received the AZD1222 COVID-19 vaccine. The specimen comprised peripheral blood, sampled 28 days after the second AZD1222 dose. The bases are TGTGCCAGTCGACTAGCGGGAAGCGATACGCAGTATTTT. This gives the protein CASRLAGSDTQYF.